Listed below are T cell receptor beta chains from one sample, sequenced in a study of blood T cell repertoires in COVID-19. TCRdb keeps only in-frame clones here, not all; method: immunoSEQ multiplex PCR. The profile shows a few hundred thousand clones, roughly 92% of them singletons. Sequencing used PBMCs or T cells enriched from blood (not recorded which). The source is a woman between 40 and 50 years old who had been exposed to COVID-19. Each CDR3 is given with its conserved first and last residue. Each record gives: J gene, D gene, clone size, V gene, CDR3 protein, CDR3 DNA. D genes are given only for firm matches. Not every row has a clone size; where given, it reads once, few, many or a size class.

j_call: TRBJ1-2
d_call: TRBD1
clone_size: .
v_call: TRBV4-2
cdr3_aa: CASSHEQGVNYGYTF
cdr3_nt: TGTGCCAGCAGCCATGAACAGGGGGTAAATTATGGCTACACCTTC

j_call: TRBJ1-6
d_call: .
clone_size: .
v_call: TRBV2
cdr3_aa: CASSDGGTAFSPLHF
cdr3_nt: TGTGCCAGCAGTGACGGGGGGACTGCTTTTTCACCCCTCCACTTT

j_call: TRBJ1-5
d_call: .
clone_size: .
v_call: TRBV18
cdr3_aa: CASSPDRLQPQHF
cdr3_nt: TGTGCCAGCTCACCCGACAGGCTACAGCCCCAGCATTTT

j_call: TRBJ1-1
d_call: .
clone_size: .
v_call: TRBV9
cdr3_aa: CASSGEVGGAFF
cdr3_nt: TGTGCCAGCAGCGGGGAGGTAGGAGGAGCTTTCTTT

j_call: TRBJ1-2
d_call: .
clone_size: .
v_call: TRBV15
cdr3_aa: CATSRDNGPSGFYGYTF
cdr3_nt: TGTGCCACCAGCAGAGATAATGGACCCAGCGGTTTTTATGGCTACACCTTC

j_call: TRBJ1-3
d_call: .
clone_size: .
v_call: TRBV29-1
cdr3_aa: CSVAAGEKAGNTIYF
cdr3_nt: TGCAGCGTTGCCGCGGGGGAGAAAGCCGGAAACACCATATATTTT

j_call: TRBJ2-7
d_call: TRBD2
clone_size: once
v_call: TRBV6-7
cdr3_aa: CASSYPWTSGSGLNYEQYF
cdr3_nt: TGTGCCAGCAGTTACCCATGGACTAGCGGGAGTGGACTAAACTACGAGCAGTACTTC

j_call: TRBJ1-5
d_call: .
clone_size: .
v_call: TRBV6-5
cdr3_aa: CASIGTGRLDQPQHF
cdr3_nt: TGTGCCAGTATAGGAACAGGGAGATTGGATCAGCCCCAGCATTTT

j_call: TRBJ1-4
d_call: .
clone_size: .
v_call: TRBV27
cdr3_aa: CASSGVATNEKLFF
cdr3_nt: TGTGCCAGTTCGGGGGTCGCAACTAATGAAAAACTGTTTTTT

j_call: TRBJ1-2
d_call: TRBD1
clone_size: .
v_call: TRBV19
cdr3_aa: CASRTDRDRGYTF
cdr3_nt: TGTGCCAGTAGAACCGACAGGGACCGTGGCTACACCTTC

j_call: TRBJ2-7
d_call: .
clone_size: once
v_call: TRBV2
cdr3_aa: CASRERLVYEQYF
cdr3_nt: TGTGCCAGCAGGGAGCGACTAGTCTACGAGCAGTACTTC

j_call: TRBJ2-7
d_call: TRBD1
clone_size: .
v_call: TRBV11-1
cdr3_aa: CASSQPTTGGEQYF
cdr3_nt: TGTGCCAGCAGCCAACCCACCACAGGGGGCGAGCAGTACTTC

j_call: TRBJ2-1
d_call: .
clone_size: .
v_call: TRBV4-3
cdr3_aa: CASSQGLVTYNEQFF
cdr3_nt: TGCGCCAGCAGCCAAGGGCTGGTCACCTACAATGAGCAGTTCTTC

j_call: TRBJ2-7
d_call: TRBD2
clone_size: .
v_call: TRBV15
cdr3_aa: CATSRKSGGAVEQYF
cdr3_nt: TGTGCCACCAGCAGAAAAAGCGGGGGGGCCGTCGAGCAGTACTTC

j_call: TRBJ1-2
d_call: TRBD1
clone_size: .
v_call: TRBV28
cdr3_aa: CASNTQSGQGSGYTF
cdr3_nt: TGTGCCAGCAATACTCAGAGTGGACAGGGTAGTGGCTACACCTTC

j_call: TRBJ1-2
d_call: TRBD1
clone_size: .
v_call: TRBV7-6
cdr3_aa: CASSIGTDPNYGYTF
cdr3_nt: TGTGCCAGCAGCATCGGGACAGATCCTAACTATGGCTACACCTTC

j_call: TRBJ1-2
d_call: TRBD1
clone_size: .
v_call: TRBV29-1
cdr3_aa: CSVDPGQGTFYGYTF
cdr3_nt: TGCAGCGTGGATCCGGGACAGGGGACCTTCTATGGCTACACCTTC

j_call: TRBJ2-3
d_call: TRBD2
clone_size: .
v_call: TRBV2
cdr3_aa: CASTVERGNTDTQYF
cdr3_nt: TGTGCCAGCACCGTGGAGCGGGGTAACACAGATACGCAGTATTTT

j_call: TRBJ1-1
d_call: TRBD1
clone_size: .
v_call: TRBV27
cdr3_aa: CASSWGDRGITEAFF
cdr3_nt: TGTGCCAGCAGTTGGGGGGACAGGGGTATCACTGAAGCTTTCTTT

j_call: TRBJ2-3
d_call: TRBD2
clone_size: .
v_call: TRBV7-2
cdr3_aa: CASSLDDQALAGTDTQYF
cdr3_nt: TGTGCCAGCAGCTTAGATGATCAGGCCCTAGCGGGCACAGATACGCAGTATTTT

j_call: TRBJ1-2
d_call: TRBD1
clone_size: .
v_call: TRBV5-4
cdr3_aa: CASSLVDRGYGYTF
cdr3_nt: TGTGCCAGCAGCTTGGTGGACAGGGGCTATGGCTACACCTTC

j_call: TRBJ2-7
d_call: TRBD2
clone_size: .
v_call: TRBV3-1/TRBV3-2
cdr3_aa: CASSKGGGYEQYF
cdr3_nt: TGTGCCAGCTCGAAGGGCGGGGGCTACGAGCAGTACTTC